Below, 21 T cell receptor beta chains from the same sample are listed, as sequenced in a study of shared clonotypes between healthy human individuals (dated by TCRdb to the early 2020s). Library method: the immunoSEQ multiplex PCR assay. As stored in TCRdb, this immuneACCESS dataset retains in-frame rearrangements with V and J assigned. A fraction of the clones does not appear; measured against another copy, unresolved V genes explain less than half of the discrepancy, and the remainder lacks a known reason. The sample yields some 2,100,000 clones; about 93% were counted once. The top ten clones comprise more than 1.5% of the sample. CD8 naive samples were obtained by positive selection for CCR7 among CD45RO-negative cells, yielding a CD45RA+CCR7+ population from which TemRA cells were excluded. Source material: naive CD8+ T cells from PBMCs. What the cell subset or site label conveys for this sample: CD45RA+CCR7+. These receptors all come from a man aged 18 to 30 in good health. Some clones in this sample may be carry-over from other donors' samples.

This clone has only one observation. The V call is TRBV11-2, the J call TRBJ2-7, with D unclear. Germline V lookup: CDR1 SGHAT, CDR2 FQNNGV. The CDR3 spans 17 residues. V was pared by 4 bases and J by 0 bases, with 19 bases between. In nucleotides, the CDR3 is TGTGCCAGCAGCTCAGTGAACTCTCAAGGGTCCTCCTACGAGCAGTACTTC. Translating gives CASSSVNSQGSSYEQYF.

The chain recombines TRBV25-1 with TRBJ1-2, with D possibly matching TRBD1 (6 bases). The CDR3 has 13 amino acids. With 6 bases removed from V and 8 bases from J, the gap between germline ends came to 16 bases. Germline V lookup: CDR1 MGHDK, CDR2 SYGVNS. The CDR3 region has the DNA TGTGCCAGCAGACTCCCCGGGGGGCCCGGCTACACCTTC. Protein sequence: CASRLPGGPGYTF.

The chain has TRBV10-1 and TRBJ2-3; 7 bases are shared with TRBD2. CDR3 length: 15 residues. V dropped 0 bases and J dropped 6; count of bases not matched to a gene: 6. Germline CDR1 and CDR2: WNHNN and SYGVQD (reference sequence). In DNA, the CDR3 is TGCGCCAGCAGTGAGTCCAGGTGGGGGGGGGATACGCAGTATTTT. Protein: CASSESRWGGDTQYF.

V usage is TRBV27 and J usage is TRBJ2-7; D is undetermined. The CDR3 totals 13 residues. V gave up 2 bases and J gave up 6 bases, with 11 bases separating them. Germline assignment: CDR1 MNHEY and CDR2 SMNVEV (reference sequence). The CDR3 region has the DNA TGTGCCAGCAGTTTAATGGTTAGTGGCGAGCAGTACTTC. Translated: CASSLMVSGEQYF.

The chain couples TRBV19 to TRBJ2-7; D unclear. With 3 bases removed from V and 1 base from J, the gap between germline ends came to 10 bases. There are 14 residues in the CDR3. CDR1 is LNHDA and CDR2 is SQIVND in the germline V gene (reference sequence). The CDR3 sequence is CASSIDTLSYEQYF. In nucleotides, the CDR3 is TGTGCCAGTAGTATCGACACACTTTCCTACGAGCAGTACTTC.

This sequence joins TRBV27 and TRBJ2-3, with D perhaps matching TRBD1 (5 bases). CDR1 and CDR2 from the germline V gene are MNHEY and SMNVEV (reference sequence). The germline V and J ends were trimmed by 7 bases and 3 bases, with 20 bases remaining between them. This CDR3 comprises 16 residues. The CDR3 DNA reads TGTGCCAGCACCCACGCCTGGGGCGAGAGGACAGATACGCAGTATTTT. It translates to CASTHAWGERTDTQYF.

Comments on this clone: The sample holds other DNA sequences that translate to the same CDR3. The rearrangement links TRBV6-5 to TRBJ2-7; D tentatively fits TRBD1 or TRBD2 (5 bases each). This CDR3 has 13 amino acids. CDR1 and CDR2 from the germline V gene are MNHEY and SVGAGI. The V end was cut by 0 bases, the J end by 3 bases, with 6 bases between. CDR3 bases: TGTGCCAGCAGTTACTCGGGGGACTACGAGCAGTACTTC. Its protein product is CASSYSGDYEQYF.

The CDR3 region is CASSTWDRAETQYF. The CDR3 coding sequence is TGTGCCAGCAGCACTTGGGACAGGGCGGAGACCCAGTACTTC. The chain recombines TRBV9 with TRBJ2-5; TRBD1 matches 9 bases. The V and J ends lost 4 bases and 5 bases, in that order; junction bases with no gene match: 6. CDR1 and CDR2 (germline): SGDLS, YYNGEE. The CDR3 has 14 amino acids.

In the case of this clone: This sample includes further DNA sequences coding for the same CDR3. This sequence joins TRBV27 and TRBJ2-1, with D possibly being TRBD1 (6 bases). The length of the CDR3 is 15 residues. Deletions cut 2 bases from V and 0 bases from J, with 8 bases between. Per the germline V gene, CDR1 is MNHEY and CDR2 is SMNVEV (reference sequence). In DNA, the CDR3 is TGTGCCAGCAGTTTAAGACAGGCCTCCTACAATGAGCAGTTCTTC. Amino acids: CASSLRQASYNEQFF.

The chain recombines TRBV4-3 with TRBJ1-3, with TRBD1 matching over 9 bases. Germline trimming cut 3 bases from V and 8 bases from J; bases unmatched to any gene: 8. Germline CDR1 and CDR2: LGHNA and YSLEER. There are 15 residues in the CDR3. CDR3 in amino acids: CASSHRDRASDTIYF. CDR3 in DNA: TGCGCCAGCAGCCACCGGGACAGGGCTTCTGACACCATATATTTT.

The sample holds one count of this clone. The CDR3 DNA is TGCGCCAGCAGCACCTTACAAATGAACACTGAAGCTTTCTTT. Amino acids: CASSTLQMNTEAFF. The genes are TRBV5-1 and TRBJ1-1; D is unclear. Deletions cut 4 bases from V and 0 bases from J, with 10 bases between. The CDR3 covers 14 residues. Looked up from germline, CDR1 is SGHRS and CDR2 is YFSETQ.

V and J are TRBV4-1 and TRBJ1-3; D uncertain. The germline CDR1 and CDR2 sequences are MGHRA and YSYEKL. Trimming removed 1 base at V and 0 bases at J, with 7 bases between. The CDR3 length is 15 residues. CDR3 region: CASSQGQDSGNTIYF. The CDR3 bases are TGCGCCAGCAGCCAAGGGCAGGACTCTGGAAACACCATATATTTT.

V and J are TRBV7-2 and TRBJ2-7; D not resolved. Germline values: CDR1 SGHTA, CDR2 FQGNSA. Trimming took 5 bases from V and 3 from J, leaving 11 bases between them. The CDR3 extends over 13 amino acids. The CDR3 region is CASSMRRNYEQYF. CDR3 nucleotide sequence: TGTGCCAGCAGCATGAGGAGAAACTACGAGCAGTACTTC.

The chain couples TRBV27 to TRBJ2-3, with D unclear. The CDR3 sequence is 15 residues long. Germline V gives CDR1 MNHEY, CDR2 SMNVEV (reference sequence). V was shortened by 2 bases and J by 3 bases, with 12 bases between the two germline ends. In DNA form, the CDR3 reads TGTGCCAGCAGTTTACCACCAGGATTTACAGATACGCAGTATTTT. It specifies CASSLPPGFTDTQYF.

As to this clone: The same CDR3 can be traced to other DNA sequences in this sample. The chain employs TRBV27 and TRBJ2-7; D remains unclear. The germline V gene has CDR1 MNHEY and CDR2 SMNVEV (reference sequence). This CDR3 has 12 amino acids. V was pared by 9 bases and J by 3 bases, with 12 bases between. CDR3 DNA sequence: TGTGCCAGTAGCATCCGTGGCTACGAGCAGTACTTC. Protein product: CASSIRGYEQYF.

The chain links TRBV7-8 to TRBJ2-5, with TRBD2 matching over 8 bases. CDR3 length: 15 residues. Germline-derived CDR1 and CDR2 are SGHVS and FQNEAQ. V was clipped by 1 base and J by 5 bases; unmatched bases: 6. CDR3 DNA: TGTGCCAGCAGCTTAGGCCGGGAGGGCGTCGAGACCCAGTACTTC. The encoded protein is CASSLGREGVETQYF.

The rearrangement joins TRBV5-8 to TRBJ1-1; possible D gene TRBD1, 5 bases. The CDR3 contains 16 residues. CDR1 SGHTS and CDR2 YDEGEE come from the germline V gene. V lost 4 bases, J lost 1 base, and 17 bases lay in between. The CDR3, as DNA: TGTGCCAGCAGCCCTGGGACCGGGGGGTGGAACACTGAAGCTTTCTTT. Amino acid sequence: CASSPGTGGWNTEAFF. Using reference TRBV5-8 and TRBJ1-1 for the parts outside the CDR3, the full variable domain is EAGVTQSPTHLIKTRGQQATLRCSPISGHTSVYWYQQALGLGLQFLLWYDEGEERNRGNFPPRFSGRQFPNYSSELNVNALELEDSALYLCASSPGTGGWNTEAFFGQGTRLTVV.

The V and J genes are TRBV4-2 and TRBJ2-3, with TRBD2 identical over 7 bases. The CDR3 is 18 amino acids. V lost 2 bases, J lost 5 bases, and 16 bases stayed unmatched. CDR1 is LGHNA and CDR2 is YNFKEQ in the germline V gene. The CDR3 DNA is TGTGCCAGCAGCCAAAATCTGAGGGGATGGGAGGGTGGAGATACGCAGTATTTT. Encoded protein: CASSQNLRGWEGGDTQYF.

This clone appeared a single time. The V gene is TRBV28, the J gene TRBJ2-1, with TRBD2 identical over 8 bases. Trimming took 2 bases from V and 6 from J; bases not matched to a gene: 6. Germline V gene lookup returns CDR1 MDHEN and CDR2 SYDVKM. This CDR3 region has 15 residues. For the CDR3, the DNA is TGTGCCAGCAGTTTAGTGCGGGAGGACCGCAATGAGCAGTTCTTC. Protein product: CASSLVREDRNEQFF.

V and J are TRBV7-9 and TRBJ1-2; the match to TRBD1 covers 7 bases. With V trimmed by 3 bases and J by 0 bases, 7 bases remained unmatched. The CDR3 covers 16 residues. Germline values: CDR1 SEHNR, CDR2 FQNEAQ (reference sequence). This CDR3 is CASSFSGGPPNYGYTF. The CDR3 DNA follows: TGTGCCAGCAGCTTTTCAGGGGGGCCACCTAACTATGGCTACACCTTC.

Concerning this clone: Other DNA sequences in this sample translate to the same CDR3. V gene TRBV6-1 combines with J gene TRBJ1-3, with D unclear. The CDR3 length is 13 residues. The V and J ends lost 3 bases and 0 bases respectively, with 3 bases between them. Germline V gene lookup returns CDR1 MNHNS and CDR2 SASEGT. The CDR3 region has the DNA TGTGCCAGCAGTGACGGCTCTGGAAACACCATATATTTT. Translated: CASSDGSGNTIYF.